This entry concerns a single TCR beta chain. TCRdb keeps only in-frame clones here, not all; method: immunoSEQ multiplex PCR. The table shows approximately 250,000 clones, with about 88% occurring only once. This sample is part of a study of blood T cell repertoires in COVID-19. For the study at large: Donors in the United States, Italy and Spain gave samples during acute or convalescent COVID-19.

CDR3 length: 15 amino acids. Trimming removed 3 bases at V and 4 bases at J, with 15 bases between. CDR1 is ENHRY, CDR2 SYGVKD, per germline. The sequenced material came from peripheral blood. The J gene is TRBJ1-1, the V gene TRBV10-3, with D perhaps TRBD1 (5 bases). The source is a man aged 25 to 40 with active or convalescent COVID-19. In nucleotides, the CDR3 is TGTGCCATCAGTGAAGAAGGGGCCGGGAGCACTGAAGCTTTCTTT. As protein: CAISEEGAGSTEAFF.